A single sample is the source of the 15 T cell receptor beta chains below, sequenced in a study of CD8 T cells in ankylosing spondylitis (dated by TCRdb to the late 2010s). Preparation of the library involved 5' RACE. The sequencer was an Illumina HiSeq 2500. TCRdb trimmed the raw reads at Q25, called clones with MiXCR and kept productive beta chains. Duplicate CDR3 protein sequences are folded into a single record with the most common DNA and genes. In this sample the table shows roughly 370,000 distinct CDR3 sequences, about 22% of which occur a single time. About 16% of the sample is held by the ten biggest clonotypes. Beyond this particular receptor, the publication reports: A TCR beta motif of several highly homologous amino acid variants appeared characteristic of blood from ankylosing spondylitis patients.

Antigens for these TCRs are unknown. The sample was blood, either unsorted or a sorted T cell fraction (not recorded which). The receptor set was obtained from a male donor with ankylosing spondylitis.

The gene calls are TRBV9 and TRBJ2-2; D is unresolved. Germline loops: CDR1 SGDLS, CDR2 YYNGEE. CDR3 length equals 15 residues. The V gene lost 5 bases and the J gene lost 4 bases, with 15 bases spanning the gap. The CDR3 DNA reads as TGTGCCAGCAGGGTGGGCCAGATGAGCACCGGGGAGCTGTTTTTT. It is translated as CASRVGQMSTGELFF.

This clonotype was observed a few times. V is TRBV9 and J is TRBJ2-1, with D perhaps TRBD2 (5 bases). The germline gives CDR1 SGDLS, CDR2 YYNGEE. CDR3 length equals 17 residues. Trimming pared 1 base from V and 3 bases from J, leaving 17 bases between. The CDR3 protein is CASSVRDYAFGYNEQFF. The CDR3 coding sequence is TGTGCCAGCAGCGTACGTGACTATGCGTTCGGCTACAATGAGCAGTTCTTC.

This clonotype appeared many times. J is TRBJ2-7 and V is TRBV20-1, with a tentative D call TRBD1 (5 bases). This CDR3 is 11 amino acids long. V lost 6 bases and J lost 2, with 8 bases in between. Germline V gene data show CDR1 as DFQATT and CDR2 as SNEGSKA (reference sequence). The CDR3, as DNA: TGCAGTGCGGACATCGCCTACGAGCAGTACTTC. The encoded protein is CSADIAYEQYF.

This clonotype was observed a handful of times. The rearrangement joins TRBV29-1 to TRBJ2-3, with 13 bases that match TRBD2. After removal of 3 bases from V and 10 bases from J, the junction contained 10 bases not matched to a gene. Germline CDR1 SQVTM, CDR2 ANQGSEA. The CDR3 contains 15 residues. The chain's CDR3 is CSVDSRGLAGRAQYF. In DNA form, the CDR3 reads TGCAGCGTTGATTCCCGGGGACTAGCGGGACGAGCGCAGTATTTT.

The chain is built from TRBV20-1 and TRBJ2-7, with 8 bases that match TRBD2. CDR1 and CDR2 (germline): DFQATT, SNEGSKA (reference sequence). V was clipped by 1 base and J by 1 base; unmatched bases: 3. This CDR3 is built from 14 residues. The CDR3 sequence is CSARASGPSYEQYF. DNA of the CDR3: TGCAGTGCTAGAGCTAGCGGGCCTTCCTACGAGCAGTACTTC.

V is TRBV5-1 and J is TRBJ1-5; 8 bases are a match to TRBD1. V lost 4 bases, J lost 4 bases, and 7 bases stayed unmatched. The germline gives CDR1 SGHRS, CDR2 YFSETQ. The CDR3 contains 15 residues. CDR3 region: CASSLGQGRNQPQHF. The CDR3 nucleotides are TGCGCCAGCAGCCTTGGACAGGGACGGAATCAGCCCCAGCATTTT.

This chain links TRBV20-1 with TRBJ2-7; 7 nucleotides agree with TRBD2. Germline trimming cut 3 bases from V and 5 bases from J; bases unmatched to any gene: 13. The CDR3 runs 15 residues. Germline CDR1 and CDR2: DFQATT and SNEGSKA (reference sequence). The CDR3: CSASPPGGSGHEQYF. The CDR3, as DNA: TGCAGTGCTAGCCCCCCTGGCGGGAGTGGCCACGAGCAGTACTTC.

This clonotype showed up just a few times. The chain uses TRBV5-6 and TRBJ2-1; the match to TRBD2 covers 10 bases. The V gene's germline CDR1 is SGHDT and CDR2 YYEEEE. The CDR3 length is 16 residues. Trimming cost V 6 bases and J 3 bases; bases outside gene matches: 9. The CDR3 sequence is CASKVGLAVIYNEQFF. Written as DNA, the CDR3 is TGTGCCAGCAAAGTAGGACTAGCGGTGATCTACAATGAGCAGTTCTTC.

This clonotype was detected only a few times. CDR3 protein: CASRRQETYEQYF. The CDR3 nucleotides are TGTGCCAGCAGACGGCAGGAGACCTACGAGCAGTACTTC. The chain employs TRBV25-1 and TRBJ2-7; D remains unclear. This CDR3 spans 13 amino acids. V was pared by 6 bases and J by 2 bases, with 11 bases between. CDR1 is MGHDK and CDR2 is SYGVNS in the germline V gene.

The chain carries TRBV7-2 and TRBJ2-5; D unclear. CDR3 length: 14 residues. Germline CDR1 reads SGHTA; CDR2 reads FQGNSA. The V gene lost 1 base and the J gene lost 10 bases, with 16 bases spanning the gap. CDR3 bases: TGTGCCAGCAGCTTAGAAGGACGGATTATTGTCCAGTACTTC. The encoded protein is CASSLEGRIIVQYF.

V and J are TRBV6-2 or TRBV6-3 and TRBJ2-1, with TRBD2 matching 12 bases. From germline, CDR1 is MNHEY and CDR2 SVGEGT. CDR3 size: 13 residues. The junction had 2 bases not matched to a gene; V was cut back by 8 bases and J by 6 bases. This CDR3 reads CASGLAGTNEQFF. CDR3 nucleotide sequence: TGTGCCAGCGGACTAGCGGGGACCAATGAGCAGTTCTTC.

This chain joins TRBV10-3 and TRBJ2-3; the D is unclear. CDR3 length: 12 residues. Trimming cost V 8 bases and J 0 bases, with 6 bases left between them. Looked up from germline, CDR1 is ENHRY and CDR2 is SYGVKD. CDR3 coding DNA: TGTGCCATCGCTACTAGCACAGATACGCAGTATTTT. As protein: CAIATSTDTQYF.

This sequence joins TRBV2 and TRBJ1-5; D gene ambiguous. CDR3 length: 15 residues. V was trimmed by 4 bases and J by 2 bases, leaving 12 bases between them. Germline CDR1 and CDR2: SNHLY and FYNNEI. This CDR3 is CASSVSSGRNQPQHF. In DNA, the CDR3 is TGTGCCAGCAGTGTGTCAAGTGGGCGCAATCAGCCCCAGCATTTT.

The rearrangement uses TRBV4-1 and TRBJ2-7; D uncertain. V lost 0 bases to trimming and J lost 4 bases, with 16 bases between them. The CDR3 is 16 amino acids. Per germline, CDR1 MGHRA and CDR2 YSYEKL. The CDR3 region is CASSQDWPSRAYEQYF. The CDR3 DNA sequence: TGCGCCAGCAGCCAAGATTGGCCCAGCAGAGCTTACGAGCAGTACTTC.

The chain carries TRBV5-1 and TRBJ2-1; TRBD2 matches 10 bases. The germline V gene has CDR1 SGHRS and CDR2 YFSETQ. After removal of 2 bases from V and 3 bases from J, the junction contained 2 bases not matched to a gene. CDR3 length: 15 amino acids. CDR3 in DNA: TGCGCCAGCAGCTTACTAGCGGGATACTACAATGAGCAGTTCTTC. Protein product: CASSLLAGYYNEQFF.